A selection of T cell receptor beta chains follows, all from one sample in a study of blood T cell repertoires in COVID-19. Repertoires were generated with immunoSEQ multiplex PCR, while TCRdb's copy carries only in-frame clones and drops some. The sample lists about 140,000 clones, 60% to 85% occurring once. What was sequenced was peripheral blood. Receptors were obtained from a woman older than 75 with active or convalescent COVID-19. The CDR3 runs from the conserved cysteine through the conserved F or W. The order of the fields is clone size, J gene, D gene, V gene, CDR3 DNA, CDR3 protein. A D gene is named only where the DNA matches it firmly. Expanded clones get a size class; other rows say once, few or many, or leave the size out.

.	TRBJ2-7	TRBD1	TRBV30	TGTGCCTGCCCAAGAGGGACAGGGACGACCTACGAGCAGTACTTC	CACPRGTGTTYEQYF
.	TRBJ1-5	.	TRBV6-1	TGTGCCAGCAGTGAGACGCGGAGGAGCAATCAGCCCCAGCATTTT	CASSETRRSNQPQHF
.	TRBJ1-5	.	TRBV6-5	TGTGCCAGCTGGGGCGCGTCGAGTGGCAATCAGCCCCAGCATTTT	CASWGASSGNQPQHF
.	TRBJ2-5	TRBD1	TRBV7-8	TGTGCCAGCAGCGGAGGGACAGGGGGCCGAGAGACCCAGTACTTC	CASSGGTGGRETQYF
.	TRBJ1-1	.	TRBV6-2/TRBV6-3	TGTGCCAGCAGTTACTCACGGTTAACTGAAGCTTTCTTT	CASSYSRLTEAFF
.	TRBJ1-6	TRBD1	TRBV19	TGTGCCAGTAGTACGACAGGGGGCAGTAGAACGCCACCCCTCCACTTT	CASSTTGGSRTPPLHF
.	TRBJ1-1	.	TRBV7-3	TGTGCCAGCAGCTTATACGAGGGTCGGAACACTGAAGCTTTCTTT	CASSLYEGRNTEAFF
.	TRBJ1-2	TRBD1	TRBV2	TGTGCCAGCATCCCTCGGTTGGGACAGGGGCTCTCCTATGGCTACACCTTC	CASIPRLGQGLSYGYTF
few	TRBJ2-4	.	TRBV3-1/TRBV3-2	TGTGCCAGCAGCCAAGGGGAACAGGGCATTCAGTACTTC	CASSQGEQGIQYF
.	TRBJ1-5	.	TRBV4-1	TGCGCCAGCAGCCATGGGGGCATCGATCAGCCCCAGCATTTT	CASSHGGIDQPQHF
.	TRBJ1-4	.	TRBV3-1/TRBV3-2	TGTGCCAGCAGCCACACAGGGATGGCTCAGGGAAAACTGTTTTTT	CASSHTGMAQGKLFF
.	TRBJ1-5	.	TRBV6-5	TGTGCCAGCAGGGCCGAAAAGGGACTCAATCAGCCCCAGCATTTT	CASRAEKGLNQPQHF
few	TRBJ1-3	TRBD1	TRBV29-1	TGCAGCGGTCGGACAGGTATCTCTGGAAACACCATATATTTT	CSGRTGISGNTIYF
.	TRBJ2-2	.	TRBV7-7	TGTGCTAGTACAGCCCCAAACACCGGGGAGCTGTTTTTT	CASTAPNTGELFF
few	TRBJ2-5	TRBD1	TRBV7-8	TGTGCCAGCAGCTCCCAATACCGGGACAGACAAGAGACCCAGTACTTC	CASSSQYRDRQETQYF
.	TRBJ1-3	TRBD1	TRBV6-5	TGTGCCAGCAGCCCACAGGGGACCTCTGGAAACACCATATATTTT	CASSPQGTSGNTIYF
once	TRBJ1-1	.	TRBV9	TGTGCCAGCAGCGTAGAGTGGACTGGGACTGAAGCTTTCTTT	CASSVEWTGTEAFF
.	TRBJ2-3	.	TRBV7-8	TGTGCCAGCAGCCGCCTGACTAGGTCTGATACGCAGTATTTT	CASSRLTRSDTQYF
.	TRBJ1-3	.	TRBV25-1	TGTGCCAGCAGTGAACTTAACACCATATATTTT	CASSELNTIYF
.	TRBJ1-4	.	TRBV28	TGTGCCAGCGGGGGGGCCAGGGGTGAAAAACTGTTTTTT	CASGGARGEKLFF
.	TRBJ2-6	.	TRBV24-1	TGTGCCACCAGTGACCCGGGCGGGACGGAGAGTTCTGGGGCCAACGTCCTGACTTTC	CATSDPGGTESSGANVLTF
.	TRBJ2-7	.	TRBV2	TGTGCCAGCAGGGTCGGACAGATCTACGAGCAGTACTTC	CASRVGQIYEQYF
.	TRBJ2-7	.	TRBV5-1	TGCGCCAGCAGCTTAGCCGCAGGCACCTACGAGCAGTACTTC	CASSLAAGTYEQYF
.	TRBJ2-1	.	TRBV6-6	TGTGCCAGCAGCCGCGCCCAGATCGTCGGAGCGCAGTTCTTC	CASSRAQIVGAQFF
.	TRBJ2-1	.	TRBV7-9	TGTGCCAGCAGCTTCGCGGCCGGTAGGGGGTTCTACAATGAGCAGTTCTTC	CASSFAAGRGFYNEQFF
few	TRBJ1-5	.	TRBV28	TGTGCCAGCAGTTATGACAAAAATCAGCCCCAGCATTTT	CASSYDKNQPQHF
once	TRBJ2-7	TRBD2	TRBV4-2	TGTGCCAGCAGCCAAGCACTAGCGGGGGGATTATCCGAGCAGTACTTC	CASSQALAGGLSEQYF
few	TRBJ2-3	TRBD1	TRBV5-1	TGCGCCAGCAGCTTCGGAGTACAGGGGGTTTTCTACACAGATACGCAGTATTTT	CASSFGVQGVFYTDTQYF
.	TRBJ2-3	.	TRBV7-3	TGTGCCAGCAGCTTTGGAGGGGCCGCAGATACGCAGTATTTT	CASSFGGAADTQYF
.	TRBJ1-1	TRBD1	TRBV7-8	TGTGCCAGCAGCTTGGCCGGACAGGGAAACACTGAAGCTTTCTTT	CASSLAGQGNTEAFF
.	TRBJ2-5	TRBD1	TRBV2	TGTGCCAGCAGTCTCCAACAGGGGGCGGAGACCCAGTACTTC	CASSLQQGAETQYF
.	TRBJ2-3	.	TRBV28	TGTGCCAGCAGTTCTCCGTTTAGTCACACTATTCTTACCGACACAGATACGCAGTATTTT	CASSSPFSHTILTDTDTQYF
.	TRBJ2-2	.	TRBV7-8	TGTGCCAGCAGCCCGCGAACCGGGGAGCTGTTTTTT	CASSPRTGELFF
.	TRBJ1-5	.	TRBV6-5	TGTGCCAGCAGTAAACAGGACCGCAATCAGCCCCAGCATTTT	CASSKQDRNQPQHF
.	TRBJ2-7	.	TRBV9	TGTGCCAGCAGCGTAGTTCACAGGGTCGACGAGCAGTACTTC	CASSVVHRVDEQYF
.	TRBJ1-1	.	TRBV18	TGTGCCAGCTCACCCGTCCCGGGACAGAACACTGAAGCTTTCTTT	CASSPVPGQNTEAFF
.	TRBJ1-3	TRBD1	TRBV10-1	TGCGCCAGCTTCGACAGGGTTGGAGGAAACACCATATATTTT	CASFDRVGGNTIYF
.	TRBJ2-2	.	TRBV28	TGTGCCAGCAGTTTGGGGGGGGCTAGCACCGGGGAGCTGTTTTTT	CASSLGGASTGELFF
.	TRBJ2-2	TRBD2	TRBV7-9	TGTGCCAGCAACCCAAGCGGGGGGGCCTCCACCGGGGAGCTGTTTTTT	CASNPSGGASTGELFF
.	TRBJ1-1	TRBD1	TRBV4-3	TGCGCCAGCAGCCATGACACCCGACAGGGTACTGAAGCTTTCTTT	CASSHDTRQGTEAFF
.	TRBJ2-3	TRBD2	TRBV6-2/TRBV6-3	TGTGCCAGCAGTTACTCTCTAACGCGGGGGGTTGGCACAGATACGCAGTATTTT	CASSYSLTRGVGTDTQYF
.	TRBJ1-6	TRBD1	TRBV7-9	TGTGCCAGCAGCCAGGGGGATAATTCACCCCTCCACTTT	CASSQGDNSPLHF
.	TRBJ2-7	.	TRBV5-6	TGTGCCAGCAGCTTGACCGGTCTTTACGAGCAGTACTTC	CASSLTGLYEQYF
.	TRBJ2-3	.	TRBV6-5	TGTGCCAGCATCGGGACACCCACTAGCACAGATACGCAGTATTTT	CASIGTPTSTDTQYF
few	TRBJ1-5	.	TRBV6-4	TGTGCCAGCAGCTTGGATCGGGGTCAGCCCCAGCATTTT	CASSLDRGQPQHF
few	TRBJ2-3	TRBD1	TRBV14	TGTGCCAGCAGCCAAACAGGGGCGAGCACAGATACGCAGTATTTT	CASSQTGASTDTQYF
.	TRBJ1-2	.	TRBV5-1	TGCGCCAGCAGCCCGGCGGGCGGAAACTATGGCTACACCTTC	CASSPAGGNYGYTF
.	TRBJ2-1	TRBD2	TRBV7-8	TGTGCCAGCAGCTTAGTACGACTAGCGGGGGTTAATGAGCAGTTCTTC	CASSLVRLAGVNEQFF
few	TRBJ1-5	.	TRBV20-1	TGCAGTGCTAGTCAGGGTACCAATCAGCCCCAGCATTTT	CSASQGTNQPQHF
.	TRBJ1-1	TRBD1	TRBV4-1	TGCGCCAGCAGCCAAGAGGCCAGGGGGCCGGGAACTGAAGCTTTCTTT	CASSQEARGPGTEAFF
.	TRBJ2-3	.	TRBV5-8	TGTGCCAGCAGCTCTCTCACAGATACGCAGTATTTT	CASSSLTDTQYF
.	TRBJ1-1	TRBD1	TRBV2	TGTGCCAGCAGTGAGGGCAGGGGGCGTTGGGCTGAAGCTTTCTTT	CASSEGRGRWAEAFF
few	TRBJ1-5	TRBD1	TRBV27	TGTGCCAGCAGTCTAGGGACAGTCAATCAGCCCCAGCATTTT	CASSLGTVNQPQHF
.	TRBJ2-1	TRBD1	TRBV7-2	TGTGCCAGCAAAAGTCAGACAGGGGGTGAATCCTACAATGAGCAGTTCTTC	CASKSQTGGESYNEQFF
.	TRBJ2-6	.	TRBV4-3	TGCGCCAGCAGCCGACAGTCCGGGGCCAACGTCCTGACTTTC	CASSRQSGANVLTF
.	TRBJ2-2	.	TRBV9	TGTGCCAGCAGCGGAACTAACAGGGCTCGGACCGGGGAGCTGTTTTTT	CASSGTNRARTGELFF
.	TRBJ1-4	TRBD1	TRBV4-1	TGCGCCAGCAGCCCTGGACAGGGGGGAGATGAAAAACTGTTTTTT	CASSPGQGGDEKLFF